Presented here are 3 T cell receptor beta chains from one specimen sequenced in a study of identical twins' blood T cells. From the 5' RACE reads, TCRdb called clonotypes with MiXCR, one entry per CDR3 protein. The data show a few hundred thousand distinct CDR3 sequences, roughly 28% seen once. Sample: PBMCs. Receptors originate from a woman aged 18-49 years in good health.

The chain couples TRBV19 to TRBJ2-1; D gene uncertain. The V and J ends lost 0 bases and 8 bases respectively, with 11 bases between them. The CDR3 extends over 14 amino acids. Germline values: CDR1 LNHDA, CDR2 SQIVND (reference sequence). The CDR3 DNA is TGTGCCAGTAGTATAGATCGGACCCACGATGAGCAGTTCTTC. It yields the protein CASSIDRTHDEQFF.

This clonotype was seen at least ten times. The V and J genes are TRBV2 and TRBJ1-2, with D maybe TRBD1 (5 bases). This CDR3 has 12 amino acids. Germline values: CDR1 SNHLY, CDR2 FYNNEI. The V end lost 5 bases, the J end lost 8 bases, and 12 bases lay between the germline ends. CDR3 loop: CASSWEGPGYTF. In DNA form, the CDR3 reads TGTGCCAGCAGTTGGGAGGGGCCCGGCTACACCTTC.

V usage is TRBV20-1 and J usage is TRBJ2-7; 9 bases map to TRBD1. Germline V gives CDR1 DFQATT, CDR2 SNEGSKA (reference sequence). V lost 0 bases and J lost 7; bases outside the gene matches: 13. This CDR3 comprises 16 residues. CDR3 in amino acids: CSARDLSRDRAWEQYF. Here the CDR3 DNA reads TGCAGTGCTAGAGATCTTTCCCGGGACAGGGCATGGGAGCAGTACTTC.